This record looks at one T cell receptor (beta chain) sequence and its context. The target antigen is unknown. V lost 6 bases to trimming and J lost 2 bases, with 8 bases between them. CDR1 is MNHEY and CDR2 is SVGAGI in the germline V gene. The CDR3 sequence is 13 residues long. Sequenced by immunoSEQ multiplex PCR; TCRdb stores in-frame clones only, minus some. The sample contains some 60,000 clones, approximately 90% of which appear only once. The source of the sample is a study of CD4 T cells in relation to SARS-CoV-2 and coronaviruses. Study context: Crossreactive spike epitopes shared across donors were mapped to their HLA restriction. Broader study findings: No crossreactivity against non-spike viral proteins was tested here. Memory recall responses, not primary responses primed in culture, are what the assay detects.

The chain recombines TRBV6-5 with TRBJ2-1; D remains unclear. This receptor was obtained from an adult with COVID-19. The sample taken for sequencing was naive CD4+ T cells from PBMCs. Regarding subset: naive CD4+ T cells isolated by negative enrichment. The DNA for the CDR3 is TGTGCCAGCAGAACCAGCACCTACAATGAGCAGTTCTTC. Protein product: CASRTSTYNEQFF.